The T cell receptor beta chain under discussion was sequenced for a study of T cell changes during pregnancy in multiple sclerosis. V was trimmed by 0 bases and J by 2 bases, leaving 14 bases between them. The CDR3 spans 17 residues. Germline V gives CDR1 LGHNA, CDR2 YSLEER. Clones were sequenced by immunoSEQ multiplex PCR, and TCRdb holds only the in-frame ones, with some missing. The table has tens of thousands of clones, roughly 90% seen once. The chain recombines TRBV4-3 with TRBJ1-5, with D tentatively TRBD1 (5 bases). The receptor was isolated from a female donor in good health, enrolled as a control in a pregnancy study. The material was CD4+ T cells from peripheral blood mononuclear cells, obtained in the third trimester of pregnancy. The CDR3 nucleotides read TGCGCCAGCAGCCAAGATATAGGGGAAGGAGGCAATCAGCCCCAGCATTTT. Translation gives CASSQDIGEGGNQPQHF.